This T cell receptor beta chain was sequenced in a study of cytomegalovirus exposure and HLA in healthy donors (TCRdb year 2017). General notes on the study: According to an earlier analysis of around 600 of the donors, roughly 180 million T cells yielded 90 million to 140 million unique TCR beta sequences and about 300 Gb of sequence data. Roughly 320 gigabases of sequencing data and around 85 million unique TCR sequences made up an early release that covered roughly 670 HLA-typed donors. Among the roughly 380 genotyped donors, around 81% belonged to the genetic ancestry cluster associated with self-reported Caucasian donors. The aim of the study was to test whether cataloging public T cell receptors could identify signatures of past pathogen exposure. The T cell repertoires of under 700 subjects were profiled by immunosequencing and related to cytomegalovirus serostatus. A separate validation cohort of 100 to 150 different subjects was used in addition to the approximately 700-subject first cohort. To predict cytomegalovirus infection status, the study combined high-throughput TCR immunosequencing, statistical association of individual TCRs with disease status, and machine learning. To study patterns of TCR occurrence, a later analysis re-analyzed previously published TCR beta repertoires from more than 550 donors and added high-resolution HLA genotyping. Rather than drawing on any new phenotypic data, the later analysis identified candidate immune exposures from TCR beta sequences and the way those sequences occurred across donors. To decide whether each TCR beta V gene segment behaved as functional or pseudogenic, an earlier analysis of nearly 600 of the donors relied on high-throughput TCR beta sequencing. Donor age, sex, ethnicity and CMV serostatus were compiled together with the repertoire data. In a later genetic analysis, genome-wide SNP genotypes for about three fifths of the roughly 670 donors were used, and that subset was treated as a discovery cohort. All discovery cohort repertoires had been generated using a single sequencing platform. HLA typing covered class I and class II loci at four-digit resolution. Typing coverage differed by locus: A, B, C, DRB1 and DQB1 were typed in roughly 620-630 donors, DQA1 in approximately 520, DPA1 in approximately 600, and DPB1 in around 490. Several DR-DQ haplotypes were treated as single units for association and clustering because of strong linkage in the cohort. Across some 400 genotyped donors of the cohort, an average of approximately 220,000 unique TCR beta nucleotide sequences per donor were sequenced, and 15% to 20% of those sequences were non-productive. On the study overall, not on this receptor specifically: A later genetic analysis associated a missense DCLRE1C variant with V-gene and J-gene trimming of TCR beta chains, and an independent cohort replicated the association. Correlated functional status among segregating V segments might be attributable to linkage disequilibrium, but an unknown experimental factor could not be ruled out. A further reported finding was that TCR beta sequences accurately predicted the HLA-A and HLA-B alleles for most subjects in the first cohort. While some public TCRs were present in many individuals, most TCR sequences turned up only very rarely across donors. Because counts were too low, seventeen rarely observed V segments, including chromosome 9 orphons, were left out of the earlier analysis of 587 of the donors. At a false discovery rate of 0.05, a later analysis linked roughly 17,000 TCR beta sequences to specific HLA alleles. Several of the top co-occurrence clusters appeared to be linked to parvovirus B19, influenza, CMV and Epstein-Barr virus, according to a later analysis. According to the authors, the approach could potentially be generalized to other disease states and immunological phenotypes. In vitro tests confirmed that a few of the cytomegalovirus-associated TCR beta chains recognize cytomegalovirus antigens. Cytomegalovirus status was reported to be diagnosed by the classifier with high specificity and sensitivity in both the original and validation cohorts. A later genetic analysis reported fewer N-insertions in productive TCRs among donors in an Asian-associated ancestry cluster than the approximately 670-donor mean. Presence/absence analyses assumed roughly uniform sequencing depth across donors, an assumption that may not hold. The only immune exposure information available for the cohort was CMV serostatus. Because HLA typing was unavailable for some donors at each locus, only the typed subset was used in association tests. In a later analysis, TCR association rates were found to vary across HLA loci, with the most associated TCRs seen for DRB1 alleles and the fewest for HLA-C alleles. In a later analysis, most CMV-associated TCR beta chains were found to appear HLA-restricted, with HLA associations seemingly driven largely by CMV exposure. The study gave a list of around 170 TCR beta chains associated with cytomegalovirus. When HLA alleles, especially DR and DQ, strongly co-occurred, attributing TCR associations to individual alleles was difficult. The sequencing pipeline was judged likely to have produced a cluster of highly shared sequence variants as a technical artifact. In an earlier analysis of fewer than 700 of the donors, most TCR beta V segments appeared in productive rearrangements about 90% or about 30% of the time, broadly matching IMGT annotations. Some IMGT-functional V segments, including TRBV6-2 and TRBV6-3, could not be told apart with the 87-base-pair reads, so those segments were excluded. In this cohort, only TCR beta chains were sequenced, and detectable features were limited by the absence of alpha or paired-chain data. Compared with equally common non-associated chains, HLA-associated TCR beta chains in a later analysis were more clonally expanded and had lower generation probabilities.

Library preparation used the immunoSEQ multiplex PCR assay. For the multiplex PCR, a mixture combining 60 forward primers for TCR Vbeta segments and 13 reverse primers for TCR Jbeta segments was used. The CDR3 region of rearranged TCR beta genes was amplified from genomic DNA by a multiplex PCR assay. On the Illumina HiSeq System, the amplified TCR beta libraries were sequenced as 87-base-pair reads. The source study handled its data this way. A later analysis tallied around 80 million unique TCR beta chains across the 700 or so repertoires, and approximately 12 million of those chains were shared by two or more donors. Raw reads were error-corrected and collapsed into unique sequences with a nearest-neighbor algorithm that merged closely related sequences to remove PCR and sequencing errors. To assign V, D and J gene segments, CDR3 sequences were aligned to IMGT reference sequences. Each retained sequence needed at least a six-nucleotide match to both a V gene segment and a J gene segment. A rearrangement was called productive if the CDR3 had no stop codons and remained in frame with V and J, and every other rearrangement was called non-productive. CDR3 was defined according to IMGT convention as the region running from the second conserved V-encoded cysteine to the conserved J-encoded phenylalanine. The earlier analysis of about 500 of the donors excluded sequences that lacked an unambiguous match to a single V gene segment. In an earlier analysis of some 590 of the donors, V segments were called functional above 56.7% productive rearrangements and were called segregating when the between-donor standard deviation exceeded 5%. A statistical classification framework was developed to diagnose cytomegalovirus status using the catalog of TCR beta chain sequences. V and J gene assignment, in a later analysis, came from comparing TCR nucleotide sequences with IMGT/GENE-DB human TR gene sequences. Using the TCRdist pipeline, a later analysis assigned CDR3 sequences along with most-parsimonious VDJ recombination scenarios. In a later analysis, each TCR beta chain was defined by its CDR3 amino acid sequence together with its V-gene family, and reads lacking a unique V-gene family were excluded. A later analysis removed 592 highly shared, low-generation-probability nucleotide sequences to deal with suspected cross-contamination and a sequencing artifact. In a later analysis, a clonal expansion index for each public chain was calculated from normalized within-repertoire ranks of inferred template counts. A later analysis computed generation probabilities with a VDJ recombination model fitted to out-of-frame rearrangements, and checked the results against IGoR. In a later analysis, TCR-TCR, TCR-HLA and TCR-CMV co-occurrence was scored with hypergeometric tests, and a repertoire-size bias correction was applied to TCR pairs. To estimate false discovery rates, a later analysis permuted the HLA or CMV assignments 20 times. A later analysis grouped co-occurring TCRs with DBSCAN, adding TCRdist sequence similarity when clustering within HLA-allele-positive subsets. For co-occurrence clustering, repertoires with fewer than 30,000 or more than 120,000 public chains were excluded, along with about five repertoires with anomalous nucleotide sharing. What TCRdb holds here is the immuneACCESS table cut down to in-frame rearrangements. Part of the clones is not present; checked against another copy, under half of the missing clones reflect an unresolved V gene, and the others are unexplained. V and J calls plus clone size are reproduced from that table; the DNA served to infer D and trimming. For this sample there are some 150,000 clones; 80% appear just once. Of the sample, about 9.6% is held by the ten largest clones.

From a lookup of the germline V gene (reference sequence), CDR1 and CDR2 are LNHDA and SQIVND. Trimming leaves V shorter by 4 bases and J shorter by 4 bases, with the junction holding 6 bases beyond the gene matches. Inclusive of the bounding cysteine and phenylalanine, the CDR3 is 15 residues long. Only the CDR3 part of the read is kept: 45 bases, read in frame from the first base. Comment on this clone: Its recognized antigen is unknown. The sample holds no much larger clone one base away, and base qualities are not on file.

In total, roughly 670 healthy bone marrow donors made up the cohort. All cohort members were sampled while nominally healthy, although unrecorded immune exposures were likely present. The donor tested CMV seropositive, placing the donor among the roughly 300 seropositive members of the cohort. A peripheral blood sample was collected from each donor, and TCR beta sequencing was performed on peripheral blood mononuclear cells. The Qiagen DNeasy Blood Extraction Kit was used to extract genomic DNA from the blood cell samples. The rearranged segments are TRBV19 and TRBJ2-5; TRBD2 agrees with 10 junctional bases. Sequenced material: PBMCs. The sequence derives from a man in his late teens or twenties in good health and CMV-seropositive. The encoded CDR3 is CASSTTSGWGETQYF. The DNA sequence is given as TGTGCCAGTAGTACGACTAGCGGGTGGGGAGAGACCCAGTACTTC.